These 27 T cell receptor beta chains were all obtained from the same sample, sequenced in a study of blood T cells in healthy people across ages. It was with a sample-barcoded 5' primer and a J-beta primer mix that a second PCR of roughly 6 to 12 cycles was run. Each CDR3 protein gets one entry after TCRdb re-called the 5' RACE reads with MiXCR. The table records around 1,700,000 distinct CDR3 sequences, about 28% of them present only once. The sample was blood. These receptors all stem from a woman aged 25 to 45 in good health.

This chain connects TRBV2 to TRBJ1-4; no reliable D call. The CDR3 extends over 14 amino acids. Trimming took 11 bases from V and 6 from J, leaving 19 bases between them. Germline loops: CDR1 SNHLY, CDR2 FYNNEI. As DNA, the CDR3 is TGTGCCGGCAACTCTCAGGTCGGGGATGAAAAACTGTTTTTT. Its protein product is CAGNSQVGDEKLFF.

About this clonotype: Possible read error: a much larger clone is one base away. The chain joins TRBV5-5 to TRBJ2-7, with D perhaps TRBD1 or TRBD2 (6 bases each). V was shortened by 2 bases and J by 0 bases, with 12 bases between the two germline ends. The germline V gene has CDR1 SGHKS and CDR2 YYEKEE (reference sequence). The CDR3 totals 15 residues. CDR3 DNA: TGTGCCAGCAGCTTTAAGGAGGGGGGCTCCTACGAGCAGTACTTC. Translation gives CASSFKEGGSYEQYF.

This clonotype turned up a few times. The CDR3 nucleotides read TGTGCCAGCAGCTTGGGGGGAGGGGACAATCAGCCCCAGCATTTT. It specifies CASSLGGGDNQPQHF. V is TRBV5-5 and J is TRBJ1-5; possible D gene TRBD1, 5 bases. Germline-derived CDR1 and CDR2 are SGHKS and YYEKEE (reference sequence). V was trimmed by 0 bases and J by 3 bases, leaving 10 bases between them. This CDR3 contains 15 residues.

At least ten counts were recorded for this clonotype. J is TRBJ2-1 and V is TRBV6-4; TRBD2 agrees at 9 bases. The CDR3 extends over 17 amino acids. Germline V gene lookup returns CDR1 MRHNA and CDR2 SNTAGT. V lost 6 bases and J lost 7; bases outside the gene matches: 16. The DNA of the CDR3 is TGTGCCAGCAGCCGAAACGCTCTGCGGGGGGGCTTAAATGAGCAGTTCTTC. Its protein is CASSRNALRGGLNEQFF.

This clonotype was picked up many times. The V gene is TRBV7-9, the J gene TRBJ2-5; TRBD2 matches 9 bases. Trimming cost V 5 bases and J 2 bases; bases outside gene matches: 6. The CDR3 runs to 15 residues. Germline values: CDR1 SEHNR, CDR2 FQNEAQ (reference sequence). The CDR3 coding sequence is TGTGCCAGCAGCGCGGGACTAGCATATCAAGAGACCCAGTACTTC. Protein product: CASSAGLAYQETQYF.

In this sample, this clonotype turned up a few times. The chain recombines TRBV11-2 with TRBJ2-5, with 12 bases fitting TRBD2. Germline V gene lookup returns CDR1 SGHAT and CDR2 FQNNGV. This CDR3 contains 19 residues. Germline trimming cut 5 bases from V and 4 bases from J; bases unmatched to any gene: 17. The chain's CDR3 is CASSPRTSGTGSGGETQYF. In DNA form, the CDR3 reads TGTGCCAGCAGCCCGAGGACTAGCGGGACAGGATCAGGAGGAGAGACCCAGTACTTC.

The chain has TRBV12-3 or TRBV12-4 and TRBJ2-1, with 10 bases identical to TRBD2. The junction had 8 bases not matched to a gene; V was cut back by 5 bases and J by 7 bases. CDR3 length: 15 residues. CDR3 sequence (DNA): TGTGCCAGCAGTGAACTAGCGGGAAGGGCTAATGAGCAGTTCTTC. Its protein is CASSELAGRANEQFF.

This clonotype was counted between two and nine times. V gene TRBV12-3 or TRBV12-4 combines with J gene TRBJ2-5; D ambiguous. The CDR3 is 14 residues long. V lost 2 bases and J 2 bases, leaving 9 bases between the germline ends. The CDR3: CASSLSQSQETQYF. DNA of the CDR3: TGTGCCAGCAGTTTATCGCAGAGTCAAGAGACCCAGTACTTC.

The chain's CDR3 is CATVAGGQETQYF. The CDR3 region has the DNA TGTGCCACCGTAGCGGGGGGGCAAGAGACCCAGTACTTC. The chain is built from TRBV2 and TRBJ2-5; 11 nucleotides align to TRBD2. Germline CDR1 reads SNHLY; CDR2 reads FYNNEI. The CDR3 has 13 amino acids. The junction had 3 bases not matched to a gene; V was cut back by 10 bases and J by 2 bases.

This chain links TRBV14 with TRBJ1-2; no clear D gene. Germline V gene sequence: CDR1 SGHDN, CDR2 FVKESK. V was trimmed by 4 bases and J by 4 bases, leaving 16 bases between them. The CDR3 runs to 15 residues. CDR3: CASSPPGVSLYGYTF. In DNA, the CDR3 is TGTGCCAGCAGCCCCCCCGGGGTTTCTCTCTATGGCTACACCTTC.

The chain is built from TRBV12-3 or TRBV12-4 and TRBJ1-1; perhaps TRBD1 as D (5 bases). Deletions cut 3 bases from V and 1 base from J, with 9 bases between. CDR3 length equals 14 residues. CDR3: CASSFFQGNTEAFF. The CDR3 DNA is TGTGCCAGCAGTTTTTTCCAGGGGAACACTGAAGCTTTCTTT.

The chain recombines TRBV12-3 or TRBV12-4 with TRBJ2-1, with TRBD2 matching over 13 bases. This CDR3 region has 16 residues. V dropped 3 bases and J dropped 4; count of bases not matched to a gene: 3. The CDR3 nucleotides read TGTGCCAGCAGTTTTACTAGCGGGAGGGTTTACAATGAGCAGTTCTTC. Amino acid sequence: CASSFTSGRVYNEQFF.

V usage is TRBV9 and J usage is TRBJ2-3; possibly TRBD2 for D (6 bases). V was shortened by 4 bases and J by 0 bases, with 15 bases between the two germline ends. The CDR3 length is 16 residues. The V gene's germline CDR1 is SGDLS and CDR2 YYNGEE. Here the CDR3 reads CASSRLGGSSTDTQYF. In DNA, the CDR3 is TGTGCCAGCAGCCGACTAGGCGGTTCGAGCACAGATACGCAGTATTTT.

V gene TRBV2 combines with J gene TRBJ2-7; D remains unclear. CDR1 and CDR2 from the germline V gene are SNHLY and FYNNEI. The V gene lost 9 bases and the J gene lost 0 bases, with 12 bases spanning the gap. The CDR3 sequence is 13 residues long. The CDR3 spells CASTAFPSYEQYF. The CDR3 DNA reads as TGTGCCAGTACAGCCTTCCCCTCCTACGAGCAGTACTTC.

This clonotype occurred a few times. The CDR3 sequence: CASSSGGGVVFSPLHF. CDR3 DNA: TGTGCCAGCAGCTCAGGTGGTGGGGTAGTGTTCTCACCCCTCCACTTT. The chain employs TRBV5-4 and TRBJ1-6; no clear D. V was cut by 3 bases and J by 10 bases, with 20 bases left in between. The V gene's germline CDR1 is SGHNT and CDR2 YYREEE (reference sequence). CDR3 length: 16 amino acids.

The chain couples TRBV7-2 to TRBJ1-3; D not certain. Germline assignment: CDR1 SGHTA and CDR2 FQGNSA. CDR3 length: 17 residues. Between the trimmed V and J ends, which lost 5 bases and 2 bases, there was a span of 19 bases. The CDR3 DNA sequence: TGTGCCAGCAGCCCGGAGCTGAGGACGAGGGCTGGAAACACCATATATTTT. Its translation: CASSPELRTRAGNTIYF.

In its sample, this clonotype was seen many times. The gene calls are TRBV7-6 and TRBJ2-7; 9 bases align to TRBD2. V gave up 1 base and J gave up 7 bases; unmatched junction bases: 2. The CDR3 sequence is 13 residues long. Germline CDR1 and CDR2: SGHVS and FNYEAQ. CDR3 DNA sequence: TGTGCCAGCAGCTTAGGTGCGGGAGGGGAGCAGTACTTC. Translating it yields CASSLGAGGEQYF.

The chain recombines TRBV29-1 with TRBJ2-5; D uncertain. Per the germline V gene, CDR1 is SQVTM and CDR2 is ANQGSEA. The CDR3 loop spans 11 amino acids. Between the trimmed V and J ends, which lost 4 bases and 5 bases, there was a span of 8 bases. CDR3 region: CSVVPAETQYF. CDR3 coding DNA: TGCAGCGTTGTACCTGCTGAGACCCAGTACTTC. The full variable domain, in which reference TRBV29-1 and TRBJ2-5 provide the parts outside the CDR3, is SAVISQKPSRDICQRGTSLTIQCQVDSQVTMMFWYRQQPGQSLTLIATANQGSEATYESGFVIDKFPISRPNLTFSTLTVSNMSPEDSSIYLCSVVPAETQYFGPGTRLLVL.

The gene calls are TRBV5-1 and TRBJ1-1; D gene unclear. Trimming took 0 bases from V and 3 from J, leaving 9 bases between them. This CDR3 is 14 amino acids long. Looked up from germline, CDR1 is SGHRS and CDR2 is YFSETQ. CDR3 nucleotides: TGCGCCAGCAGCTTGGTTCGTACAGACACTGAAGCTTTCTTT. This sequence encodes CASSLVRTDTEAFF.

This clonotype was seen just once. A clone one base away is much larger, so this may be a read error. The chain links TRBV15 to TRBJ2-5, with D unresolved. This CDR3 is built from 14 residues. Germline lookup yields CDR1 LNHNV and CDR2 YYDKDF (reference sequence). The CDR3 nucleotides are TGTCCCACCAGCAGAGATTTAGGCAGAGAGACCCAGTACTTC. Encoded protein: CPTSRDLGRETQYF.

The gene calls are TRBV6-6 and TRBJ1-1, with a tentative D call TRBD1 (6 bases). There are 16 residues in the CDR3. V lost 6 bases to trimming and J lost 0 bases, with 17 bases between them. Germline V gene data show CDR1 as MNHNY and CDR2 as SVGAGI (reference sequence). This CDR3 is CASRYRTAPMNTEAFF. DNA of the CDR3: TGTGCCAGCAGATACCGGACAGCTCCCATGAACACTGAAGCTTTCTTT.

The CDR3 DNA sequence: TGTGCCAGCAGCCAAGATCTTGACAGGGCCTGGGGAGAAGGGGGGCAGTACTTC. Translation: CASSQDLDRAWGEGGQYF. This chain links TRBV3-1 with TRBJ2-5; D is possibly TRBD1 (7 bases). V was cut by 0 bases and J by 11 bases, with 28 bases left in between. CDR1 and CDR2 from the germline V gene are LGHDT and YNNKEL (reference sequence). The CDR3 runs to 18 residues.

A word on this clonotype: A much larger clone lies a single base off, so this may be a read error. The chain joins TRBV11-1 to TRBJ2-3; 7 nucleotides agree with TRBD2. The germline gives CDR1 SGHAT, CDR2 FQDESV (reference sequence). This CDR3 has 16 amino acids. Germline trimming cut 5 bases from V and 0 bases from J; bases unmatched to any gene: 8. CDR3 nucleotide sequence: TGTGCCAGCAGCCCCCGGAGTAGCGGGAGCACAGATACGCAGTATTTT. It is translated as CASSPRSSGSTDTQYF. Full variable domain (missing parts from reference TRBV11-1 and TRBJ2-3): EAEVAQSPRYKITEKSQAVAFWCDPISGHATLYWYRQILGQGPELLVQFQDESVVDDSQLPKDRFSAERLKGVDSTLKIQPAELGDSAMYLCASSPRSSGSTDTQYFGPGTRLTVL.

The table lists this clonotype with a few counts. This sequence joins TRBV5-6 and TRBJ2-7; D unresolved. In germline, CDR1 is SGHDT, CDR2 YYEEEE. The CDR3 totals 15 residues. The germline V and J ends were trimmed by 2 bases and 0 bases, with 12 bases remaining between them. CDR3 DNA sequence: TGTGCCAGCAGCTTTTATGCTACCTTCTCCTACGAGCAGTACTTC. Its translation: CASSFYATFSYEQYF.

This clonotype was observed a few times. The J gene is TRBJ2-2, the V gene TRBV29-1; D ambiguous. V lost 4 bases and J lost 1, with 7 bases in between. CDR1 and CDR2 (germline): SQVTM, ANQGSEA. The CDR3 totals 13 residues. The CDR3 nucleotides read TGCAGCGTTGGCCAAAGGAACACCGGGGAGCTGTTTTTT. This codes for CSVGQRNTGELFF.

V gene TRBV2 combines with J gene TRBJ1-4; D gene uncertain. There are 15 residues in the CDR3. Germline V CDR1 and CDR2: SNHLY, FYNNEI. Trimming shortened V by 1 base and J by 8 bases, and 14 bases separated the two germline ends. CDR3 amino acids: CASSEGGRPLEKLFF. CDR3 DNA: TGTGCCAGCAGTGAAGGAGGGAGGCCTCTGGAAAAACTGTTTTTT.

As concerns this clonotype: A read error is possible here, since a much larger clone lies one base away. This chain uses TRBV15 with TRBJ2-4; 11 bases fit TRBD2. The J call may be in error: the DNA end matches TRBJ2-1 better. CDR1 is LNHNV and CDR2 is YYDKDF in the germline V gene (reference sequence). The CDR3 is 19 residues long. CDR3 coding DNA: TGTGCCACCAGCAGAGATCGGCTAGCGGGAGGCGAAGCCAAAAACATTCAGTTCTTC. It specifies CATSRDRLAGGEAKNIQFF.